Listed here is a single TCR beta chain. Its antigen is still unknown. V gave up 2 bases and J gave up 5 bases; unmatched junction bases: 3. The germline CDR1 and CDR2 sequences are GTSNPN and SVGIG (reference sequence). This CDR3 spans 12 amino acids. These data come from a study of CD8+ T cells in alopecia areata. At the level of the study: In an open-label trial, patients got 5 to 10 mg tofacitinib twice daily.

The study, taken as a whole, reports: Tofacitinib yielded significantly lower scalp clonality and fewer expanded CD8+ clones among the top 100.

Specified treatment: oral pan-JAK inhibitor, 5-10 mg twice daily. Isolated RNA was reverse transcribed into cDNA used as the sequencing template. The assay was immunoSEQ multiplex PCR, and TCRdb's table has in-frame clones only and misses some. The sample records 150,000 to 200,000 clones, roughly 70% being singletons. J is TRBJ2-7 and V is TRBV30, with 7 bases aligning to TRBD2. The sequenced sample was CD4+ T cells sorted from blood, obtained at approximately week 50, from a patient treated with tofacitinib. The TCR was taken from a human donor with alopecia areata. CDR3 DNA: TGTGCCTGGAGTAGGGAGGGAGACGAGCAGTACTTC. It is translated as CAWSREGDEQYF.